Listed below are T cell receptor beta chains from one sample, sequenced in a study of blood T cell repertoires in COVID-19. Profiled with immunoSEQ multiplex PCR; TCRdb holds only in-frame clones, not every one. The data hold tens of thousands of clones, with roughly 86% observed a single time. What was sequenced was peripheral blood. The receptor set was obtained from a man aged 65 to 85 with acute or convalescent COVID-19. CDR3s include the opening cysteine and the closing phenylalanine or tryptophan. D genes are given only for firm matches. Part of the rows lack a size; the others show once, few, many or a class for expanded clones.

v_call	d_call	j_call	clone_size	cdr3_nt	cdr3_aa
TRBV3-1/TRBV3-2	NA	TRBJ2-3	NA	TGTGCCAGCAGCCAATTGGACGGGGTTCGGGCTACGCAGTATTTT	CASSQLDGVRATQYF
TRBV9	TRBD2	TRBJ2-7	NA	TGTGCCAGCAGCGTTCAAGCGGGGACCTACGAGCAGTACTTC	CASSVQAGTYEQYF
TRBV19	NA	TRBJ2-2	NA	TGTGCCAGTTCCCTGTCGGTTACCGGGGAGCTGTTTTTT	CASSLSVTGELFF
TRBV6-5	TRBD1	TRBJ2-7	NA	TGTGCCAGCAGCTCCGGGACAGGGGCTCCTTACGAGCAGTACTTC	CASSSGTGAPYEQYF
TRBV6-6	NA	TRBJ2-1	once	TGTGCCAGCCAGGAAGGACTTGGAAATGAGCAGTTCTTC	CASQEGLGNEQFF
TRBV7-9	TRBD1	TRBJ1-6	NA	TGTGCCAGCAGCGACGGACAGGGATTGGGTTCACCCCTCCACTTT	CASSDGQGLGSPLHF
TRBV7-3	NA	TRBJ2-5	few	TGTGCCAGCAGCTCGGGACTCCAAGAGACCCAGTACTTC	CASSSGLQETQYF
TRBV15	NA	TRBJ1-3	NA	TGTGCCACCAGCAGCCTTCGTGGAAACACCATATATTTT	CATSSLRGNTIYF
TRBV2	NA	TRBJ1-1	NA	TGTGCCAGCAGTGAGACAGGACAAAAGAACACTGAAGCTTTCTTT	CASSETGQKNTEAFF
TRBV27	NA	TRBJ2-3	NA	TGTGCCAGCAGGCTAAGTCACACAGATACGCAGTATTTT	CASRLSHTDTQYF